This is a list of T cell receptor beta chains from one sample in a study of brain T cells in children with intractable seizures. The assay was immunoSEQ multiplex PCR, and TCRdb's table has in-frame clones only and misses some. The repertoire consists of hundreds of thousands of clones, with 93% occurring once and the leading ten covering approximately 5%. The material sequenced was peripheral blood, taken roughly 5 months after surgery. The source of these receptors is a boy in the first two years of life with tuberous sclerosis and intractable seizures. The CDR3 runs from the conserved cysteine through the conserved F or W. D genes are given only for firm matches. Some rows mark clone size as missing; the rest say once, few, many or name a class of expanded clone.

d_call clone_size j_call v_call cdr3_length cdr3_aa cdr3_nt
TRBD1 NA TRBJ2-7 TRBV27 15 CASSLAGQGFSEQYF TGTGCCAGCAGTTTAGCGGGACAGGGGTTTTCCGAGCAGTACTTC
NA NA TRBJ1-2 TRBV5-1 14 CASSSPGQRDGYTF TGCGCCAGCAGCTCGCCGGGTCAACGGGATGGCTACACCTTC
NA NA TRBJ2-3 TRBV5-8 17 CASSLVLGSVSTDTQYF TGTGCCAGCAGCTTGGTATTAGGCTCTGTGAGCACAGATACGCAGTATTTT
NA NA TRBJ1-1 TRBV3-1/TRBV3-2 15 CASSQIRGMNTEAFF TGTGCCAGCAGCCAAATCAGGGGAATGAACACTGAAGCTTTCTTT
NA NA TRBJ2-2 TRBV2 13 CASKEIDTGELFF TGTGCCAGCAAAGAGATAGACACCGGGGAGCTGTTTTTT
TRBD1 NA TRBJ1-2 TRBV5-8 18 CASSPIGDRGYENYGYTF TGTGCCAGCAGCCCCATAGGGGACAGGGGATATGAAAACTATGGCTACACCTTC
TRBD1 NA TRBJ2-7 TRBV7-8 17 CASSSTTGTGGSYEQYF TGTGCCAGCAGCTCGACAACCGGGACAGGGGGCTCCTACGAGCAGTACTTC
NA NA TRBJ2-5 TRBV12-3/TRBV12-4 11 CASGLRGTQYF TGTGCCAGCGGATTGAGGGGGACCCAGTACTTC
NA NA TRBJ2-5 TRBV28 11 CASNHKETQYF TGTGCCAGCAACCATAAAGAGACCCAGTACTTC
NA NA TRBJ1-3 TRBV6-5 14 CASRTGISGNTIYF TGTGCCAGCAGAACAGGTATCTCTGGAAACACCATATATTTT
NA NA TRBJ1-2 TRBV6-6 11 CASIGGYGYTF TGTGCCAGCATTGGTGGATATGGCTACACCTTC
TRBD2 NA TRBJ2-1 TRBV5-1 16 CASSLGGGTSGLAQFF TGCGCCAGCAGCTTGGGAGGGGGGACTAGCGGCCTGGCGCAGTTCTTC
TRBD2 NA TRBJ2-5 TRBV10-2 18 CASSHRLAGAGHVETQYF TGCGCCAGCAGCCATCGGCTAGCGGGAGCGGGGCACGTCGAGACCCAGTACTTC
TRBD2 NA TRBJ2-5 TRBV7-4 18 CASSLVLASGSDTETQYF TGTGCCAGCAGCTTAGTTCTTGCTAGCGGGAGTGATACAGAGACCCAGTACTTC
NA NA TRBJ2-3 TRBV20-1 14 CSASSLAFVDTQYF TGCAGTGCTAGTAGTCTAGCGTTCGTAGATACGCAGTATTTT
TRBD1 NA TRBJ1-2 TRBV5-1 16 CASTYRTGGRGYGYTF TGCGCCAGCACCTATCGGACAGGGGGCCGGGGCTATGGCTACACCTTC
NA NA TRBJ1-5 TRBV1 18 CTSSQDRDRDFDQWPQHF TGCACCAGCAGCCAAGACCGGGACAGGGACTTCGATCAATGGCCCCAGCATTTT
TRBD1 NA TRBJ2-7 TRBV6-5 15 CASSYSGQGPYEQYF TGTGCCAGCAGTTACTCCGGACAGGGGCCCTACGAGCAGTACTTC
NA NA TRBJ2-5 TRBV6-2/TRBV6-3 15 CASSLTGVRSETQYF TGTGCCAGCAGTTTAACGGGAGTAAGGTCCGAGACCCAGTACTTC
TRBD1 NA TRBJ1-1 TRBV5-1 13 CASSTGDGTEAFF TGCGCCAGCAGCACAGGGGACGGCACTGAAGCTTTCTTT
NA NA TRBJ2-7 TRBV11-3 14 CASSSRKLIYEQYF TGTGCCAGCAGCTCGCGAAAACTGATTTACGAGCAGTACTTC
TRBD1 NA TRBJ2-7 TRBV6-6 15 CASPPMGQGVHEQYF TGTGCCAGCCCCCCCATGGGACAGGGTGTCCACGAGCAGTACTTC
NA NA TRBJ2-7 TRBV4-1 14 CASSHSSAAYEQYF TGCGCCAGCAGCCACTCTAGCGCAGCCTACGAGCAGTACTTC
NA NA TRBJ2-2 TRBV10-3 15 CAIRAVDTNAGELFF TGTGCCATCAGAGCGGTAGATACGAACGCCGGGGAGCTGTTTTTT
NA NA TRBJ1-1 TRBV11-2 14 CASSLSIYNTEAFF TGTGCCAGCAGCTTATCTATTTATAACACTGAAGCTTTCTTT
NA NA TRBJ2-5 TRBV11-2 15 CASSLRVGVEETQYF TGTGCCAGCAGCCTGCGGGTCGGGGTTGAAGAGACCCAGTACTTC
TRBD1 NA TRBJ1-2 TRBV30 14 CAWTSMDRDYGYTF TGTGCCTGGACGTCTATGGACAGGGACTATGGCTACACCTTC
TRBD1 NA TRBJ2-2 TRBV3-1/TRBV3-2 14 CASSLQGSTGELFF TGTGCCAGCAGCCTACAGGGGTCCACCGGGGAGCTGTTTTTT
NA once TRBJ2-5 TRBV5-1 15 CASSLAGGTGETQYF TGCGCCAGCAGCTTGGCCGGAGGGACCGGAGAGACCCAGTACTTC
TRBD2 NA TRBJ2-5 TRBV19 13 CASGTSGQETQYF TGTGCCAGCGGGACTAGCGGGCAAGAGACCCAGTACTTC
TRBD1 once TRBJ1-1 TRBV28 16 CASSTPFYRGGTEAFF TGTGCCAGCAGTACGCCCTTCTACAGGGGGGGCACTGAAGCTTTCTTT